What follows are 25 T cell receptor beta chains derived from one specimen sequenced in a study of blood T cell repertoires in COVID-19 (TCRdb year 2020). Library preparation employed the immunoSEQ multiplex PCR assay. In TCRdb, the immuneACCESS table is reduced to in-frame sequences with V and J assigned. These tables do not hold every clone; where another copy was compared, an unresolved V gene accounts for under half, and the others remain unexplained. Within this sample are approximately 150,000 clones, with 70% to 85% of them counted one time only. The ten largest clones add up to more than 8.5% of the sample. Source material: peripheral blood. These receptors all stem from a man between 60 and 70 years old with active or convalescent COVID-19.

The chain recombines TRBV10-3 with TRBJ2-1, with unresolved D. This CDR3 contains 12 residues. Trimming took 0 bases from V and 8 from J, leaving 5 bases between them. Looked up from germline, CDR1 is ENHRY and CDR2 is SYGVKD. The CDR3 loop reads CAISESLDEQFF. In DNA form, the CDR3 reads TGTGCCATCAGTGAGTCTCTCGATGAGCAGTTCTTC.

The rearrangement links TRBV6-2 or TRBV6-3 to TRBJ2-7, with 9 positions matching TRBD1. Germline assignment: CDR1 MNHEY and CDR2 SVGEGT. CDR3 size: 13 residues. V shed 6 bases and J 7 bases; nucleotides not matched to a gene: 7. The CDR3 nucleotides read TGTGCCAGCAGACCTACAGGGGGCAGGGAGCAGTACGTC. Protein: CASRPTGGREQYV.

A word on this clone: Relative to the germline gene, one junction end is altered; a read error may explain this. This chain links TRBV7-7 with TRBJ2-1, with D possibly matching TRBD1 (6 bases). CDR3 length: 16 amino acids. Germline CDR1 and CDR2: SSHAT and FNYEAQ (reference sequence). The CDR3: CASRITGDRFLNEQFF. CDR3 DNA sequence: TGTGCTAGCAGGATAACAGGCGACAGGTTTTTGAATGAGCAGTTCTTC.

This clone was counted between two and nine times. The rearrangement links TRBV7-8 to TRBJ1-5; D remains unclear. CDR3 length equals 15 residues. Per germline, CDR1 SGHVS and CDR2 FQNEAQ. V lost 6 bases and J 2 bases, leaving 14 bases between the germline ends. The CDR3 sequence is CASRLLDRGNQPQHF. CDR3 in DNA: TGTGCCAGCAGGCTGCTTGATAGAGGCAATCAGCCCCAGCATTTT.

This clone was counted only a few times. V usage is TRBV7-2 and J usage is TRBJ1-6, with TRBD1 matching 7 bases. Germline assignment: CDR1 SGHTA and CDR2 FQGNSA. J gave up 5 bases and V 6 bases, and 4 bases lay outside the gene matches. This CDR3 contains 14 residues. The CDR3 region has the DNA TGTGCCAGCAGGAGGGGACAGAATAATTCACCCCTCCACTTT. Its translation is CASRRGQNNSPLHF. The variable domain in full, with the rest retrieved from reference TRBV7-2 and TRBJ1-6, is GAGVSQSPSNKVTEKGKDVELRCDPISGHTALYWYRQSLGQGLEFLIYFQGNSAPDKSGLPSDRFSAERTGGSVSTLTIQRTQQEDSAVYLCASRRGQNNSPLHFGNGTRLTVT.

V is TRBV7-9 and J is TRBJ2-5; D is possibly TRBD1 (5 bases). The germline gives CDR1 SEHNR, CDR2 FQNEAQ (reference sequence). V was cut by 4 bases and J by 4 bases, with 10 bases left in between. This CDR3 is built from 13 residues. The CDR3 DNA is TGTGCCAGCAGCTCAGGGTTTTTAGAGACCCAGTACTTC. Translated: CASSSGFLETQYF. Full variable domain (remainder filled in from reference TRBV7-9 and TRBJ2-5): DTGVSQNPRHKITKRGQNVTFRCDPISEHNRLYWYRQTLGQGPEFLTYFQNEAQLEKSRLLSDRFSAERPKGSFSTLEIQRTEQGDSAMYLCASSSGFLETQYFGPGTRLLVL.

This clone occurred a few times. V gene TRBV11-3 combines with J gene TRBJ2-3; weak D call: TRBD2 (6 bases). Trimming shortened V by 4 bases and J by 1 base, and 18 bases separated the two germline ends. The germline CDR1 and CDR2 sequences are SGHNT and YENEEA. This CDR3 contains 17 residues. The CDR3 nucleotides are TGTGCCAGCAGCTCGATCTGGGGGGAGGAACGCACAGATACGCAGTATTTT. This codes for CASSSIWGEERTDTQYF.

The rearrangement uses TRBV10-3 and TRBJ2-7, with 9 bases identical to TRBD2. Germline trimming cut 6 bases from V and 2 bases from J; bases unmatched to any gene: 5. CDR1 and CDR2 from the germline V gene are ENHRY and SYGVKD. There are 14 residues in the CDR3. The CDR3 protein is CAISMTSGAYEQYV. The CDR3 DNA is TGTGCCATCAGCATGACTAGCGGAGCCTACGAGCAGTACGTC.

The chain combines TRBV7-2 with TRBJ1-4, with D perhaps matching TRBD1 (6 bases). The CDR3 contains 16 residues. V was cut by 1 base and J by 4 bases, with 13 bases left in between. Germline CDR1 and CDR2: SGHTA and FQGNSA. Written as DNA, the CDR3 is TGTGCCAGCAGCTTAGTTCAGGGACACGTTAATGAAAAACTGTTTTTT. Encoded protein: CASSLVQGHVNEKLFF.

CDR3 in amino acids: CSVVLAGAGGTDTQYF. The CDR3 DNA follows: TGCAGCGTTGTTCTAGCGGGGGCCGGGGGCACAGATACGCAGTATTTT. V is TRBV29-1 and J is TRBJ2-3; TRBD2 agrees at 10 bases. J lost 1 base, V lost 4 bases, and 8 bases had no gene match. Per germline, CDR1 SQVTM and CDR2 ANQGSEA. CDR3 length: 16 amino acids.

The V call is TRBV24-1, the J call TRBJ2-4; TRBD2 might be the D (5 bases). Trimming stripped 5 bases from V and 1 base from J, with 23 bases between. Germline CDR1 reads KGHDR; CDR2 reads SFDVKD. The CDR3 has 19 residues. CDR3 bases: TGTGCCACCAGTGGTTTTGGACGCGACTTATCGGGGGCCAAAAACATTCAGTACTTC. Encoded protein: CATSGFGRDLSGAKNIQYF.

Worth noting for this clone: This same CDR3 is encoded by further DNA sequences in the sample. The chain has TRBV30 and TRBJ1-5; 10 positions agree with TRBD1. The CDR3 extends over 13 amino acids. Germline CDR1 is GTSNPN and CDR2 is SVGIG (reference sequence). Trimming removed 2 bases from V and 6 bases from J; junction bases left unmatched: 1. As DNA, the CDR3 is TGTGCCTGGAGTCGACAGGGGGCTCAGCCCCAGCATTTT. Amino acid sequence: CAWSRQGAQPQHF.

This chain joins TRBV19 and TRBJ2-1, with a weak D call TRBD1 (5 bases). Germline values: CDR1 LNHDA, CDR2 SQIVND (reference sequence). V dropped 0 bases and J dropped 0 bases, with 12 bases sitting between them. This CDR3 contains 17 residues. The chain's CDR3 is CASSIDPGRGSYNEQFF. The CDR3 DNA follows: TGTGCCAGTAGTATAGACCCCGGAAGGGGCTCCTACAATGAGCAGTTCTTC.

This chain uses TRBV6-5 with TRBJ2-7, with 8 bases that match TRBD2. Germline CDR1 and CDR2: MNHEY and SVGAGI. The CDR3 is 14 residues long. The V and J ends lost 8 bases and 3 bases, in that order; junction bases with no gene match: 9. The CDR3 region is CASAIGAGGYEQYV. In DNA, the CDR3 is TGTGCCAGCGCGATTGGGGCGGGAGGCTACGAGCAGTACGTC.

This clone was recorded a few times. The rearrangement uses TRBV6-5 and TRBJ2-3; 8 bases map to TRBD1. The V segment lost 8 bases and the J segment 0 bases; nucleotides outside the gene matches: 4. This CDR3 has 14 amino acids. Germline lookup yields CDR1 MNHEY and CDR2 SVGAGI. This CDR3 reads CASVRTGSTDTQYF. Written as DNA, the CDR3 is TGTGCCAGCGTACGGACAGGGAGCACAGATACGCAGTATTTT.

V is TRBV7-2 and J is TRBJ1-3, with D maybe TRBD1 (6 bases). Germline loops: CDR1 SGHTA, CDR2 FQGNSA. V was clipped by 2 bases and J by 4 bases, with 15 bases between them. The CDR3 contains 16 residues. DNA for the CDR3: TGTGCCAGCAGCTTACAGCCGGGACACTCGGGAAACACCATATATTTT. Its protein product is CASSLQPGHSGNTIYF.

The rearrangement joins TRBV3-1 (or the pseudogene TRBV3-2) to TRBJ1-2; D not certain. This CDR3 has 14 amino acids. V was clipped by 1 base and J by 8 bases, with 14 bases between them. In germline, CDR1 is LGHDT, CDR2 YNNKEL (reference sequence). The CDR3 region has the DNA TGTGCCAGCAGCCAAGGGCAGGAAGGTCTGGGCTACACCTTC. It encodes CASSQGQEGLGYTF.

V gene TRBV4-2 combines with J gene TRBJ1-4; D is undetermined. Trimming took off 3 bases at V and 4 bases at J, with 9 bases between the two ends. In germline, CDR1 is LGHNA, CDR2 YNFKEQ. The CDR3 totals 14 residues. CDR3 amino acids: CASSQEDLNEKLFF. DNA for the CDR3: TGTGCCAGCAGCCAGGAGGATCTTAATGAAAAACTGTTTTTT.

DNA of the CDR3: TGCGCCAGCAGTGAGAGCAAAAGGGGGAGCGAGCAGTACGTC. It yields the protein CASSESKRGSEQYV. The rearrangement uses TRBV10-2 and TRBJ2-7; D is perhaps TRBD1 (6 bases). The CDR3 covers 14 residues. Trimming cost V 2 bases and J 6 bases, with 14 bases left between them. Per the germline V gene, CDR1 is WSHSY and CDR2 is SAAADI.

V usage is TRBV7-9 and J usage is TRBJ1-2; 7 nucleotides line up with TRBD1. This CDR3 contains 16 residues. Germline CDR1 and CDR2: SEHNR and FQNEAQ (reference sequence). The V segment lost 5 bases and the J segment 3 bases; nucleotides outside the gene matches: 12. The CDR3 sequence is CASSVPMGQPHYGYTF. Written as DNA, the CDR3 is TGTGCCAGCAGCGTACCAATGGGACAGCCTCACTATGGCTACACCTTC.

The CDR3 spells CAIKPQDSKANYGYTF. The CDR3 DNA follows: TGTGCCATCAAGCCCCAAGACTCGAAGGCTAACTATGGCTACACCTTC. This chain uses TRBV10-3 with TRBJ1-2; D is uncertain. Per germline, CDR1 ENHRY and CDR2 SYGVKD. Trimming shortened V by 7 bases and J by 0 bases, and 18 bases separated the two germline ends. The length of the CDR3 is 16 residues.

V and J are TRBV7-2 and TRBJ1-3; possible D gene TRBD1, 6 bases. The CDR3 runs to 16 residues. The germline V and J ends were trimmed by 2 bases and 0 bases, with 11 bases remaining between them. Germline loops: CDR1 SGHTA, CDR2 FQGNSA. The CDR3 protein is CASSLTGIRSGNTIYF. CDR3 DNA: TGTGCCAGCAGCTTAACAGGGATTCGCTCTGGAAACACCATATATTTT.

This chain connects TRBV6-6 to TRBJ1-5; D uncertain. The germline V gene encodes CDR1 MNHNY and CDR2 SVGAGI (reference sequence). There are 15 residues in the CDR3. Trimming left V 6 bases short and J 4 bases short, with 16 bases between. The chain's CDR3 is CASSPGLLPNQPQHF. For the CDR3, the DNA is TGTGCCAGCAGCCCCGGACTCCTACCTAATCAGCCCCAGCATTTT.

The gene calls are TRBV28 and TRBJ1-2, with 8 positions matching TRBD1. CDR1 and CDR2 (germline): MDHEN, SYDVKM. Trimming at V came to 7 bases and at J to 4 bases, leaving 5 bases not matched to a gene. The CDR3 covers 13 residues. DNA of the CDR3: TGTGCCAGCACGGACAGGGAAACCTATGGCTACACCTTC. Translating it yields CASTDRETYGYTF.

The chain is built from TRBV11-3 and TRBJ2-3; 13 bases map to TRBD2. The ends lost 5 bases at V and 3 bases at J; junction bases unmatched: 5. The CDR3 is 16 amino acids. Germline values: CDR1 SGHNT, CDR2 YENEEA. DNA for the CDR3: TGTGCCAGCAGCCCCACTAGCGGGAGGGGAACAGATACGCAGTATTTT. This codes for CASSPTSGRGTDTQYF.